The next 21 T cell receptor beta chains were all read from a single sample in a study of T cells after yellow fever vaccination. TCRdb used MiXCR to reprocess the 5' RACE reads, holding one entry per CDR3 protein. This sample yields some 240,000 distinct CDR3 sequences, of which approximately 3% are seen a single time; 3.2% belongs to the top ten. The specimen was CD4+ T cells sorted from PBMCs, collected 10 days after the yellow fever booster vaccination. The origin of the receptors is a man younger than 35 who received the YFV17D yellow fever vaccine.

The chain links TRBV6-2 or TRBV6-3 to TRBJ2-1; D is perhaps TRBD1 or TRBD2 (5 bases each). V was trimmed by 6 bases and J by 13 bases, leaving 22 bases between them. Germline values: CDR1 MNHEY, CDR2 SVGEGT. The CDR3 totals 14 residues. CDR3 nucleotide sequence: TGTGCCAGCAGCCGAAGCACCGGGACGGACATTCAGTTCTTC. This encodes CASSRSTGTDIQFF.

This clonotype came up many times. This chain joins TRBV7-2 and TRBJ2-1; 7 bases are shared with TRBD2. The V and J ends lost 5 bases and 3 bases, in that order; junction bases with no gene match: 10. Per germline, CDR1 SGHTA and CDR2 FQGNSA. This CDR3 is 16 amino acids long. CDR3 amino acids: CASSPQGRGGYNEQFF. The CDR3 DNA reads TGTGCCAGCAGCCCCCAAGGTCGCGGGGGCTACAATGAGCAGTTCTTC.

CDR3 sequence (DNA): TGCAGTGCTGGACGACAGGGCCAGGTAGAGACCCAGTACTTC. This translates into CSAGRQGQVETQYF. The chain recombines TRBV20-1 with TRBJ2-5, with 7 bases identical to TRBD1. The CDR3 is 14 amino acids. Germline loops: CDR1 DFQATT, CDR2 SNEGSKA (reference sequence). Germline trimming cut 5 bases from V and 4 bases from J; bases unmatched to any gene: 10.

This clonotype was seen at least ten times. The CDR3 nucleotides read TGTGCCAGCAGCTTAGCGGGACAGACCTCTGGAAACACCATATATTTT. Translated, it gives CASSLAGQTSGNTIYF. The V and J genes are TRBV7-2 and TRBJ1-3; 7 bases are shared with TRBD1. CDR3 length: 16 amino acids. V dropped 0 bases and J dropped 0; count of bases not matched to a gene: 2. Germline CDR1 reads SGHTA; CDR2 reads FQGNSA.

In DNA form, the CDR3 reads TGTGCCAGCAGACGAGGGACAGAGGACTTGCAGTATTTT. Translating gives CASRRGTEDLQYF. The V and J genes are TRBV6-6 and TRBJ2-3, with 7 bases matching TRBD1. From germline, CDR1 is MNHNY and CDR2 SVGAGI (reference sequence). After removal of 6 bases from V and 11 bases from J, the junction contained 11 bases not matched to a gene. This CDR3 contains 13 residues.

This clonotype was counted a few times. The rearrangement joins TRBV20-1 to TRBJ2-7; tentatively, D is TRBD1 (6 bases). This CDR3 has 11 residues. Trimming left V 6 bases short and J 7 bases short, with 13 bases between. The germline gives CDR1 DFQATT, CDR2 SNEGSKA (reference sequence). This CDR3 is CSALTGHEQYF. In DNA, the CDR3 is TGCAGTGCCCTGACAGGACATGAGCAGTACTTC.

This clonotype was seen at least ten times. J is TRBJ2-1 and V is TRBV5-1; the match to TRBD1 covers 7 bases. This CDR3 contains 22 residues. CDR1 SGHRS and CDR2 YFSETQ come from the germline V gene. The J segment lost 4 bases and the V segment lost 4 bases, leaving 29 bases of the junction unmatched. CDR3 amino acids: CASSNRDRDLLWTRRRYNEQFF. The CDR3 DNA reads as TGCGCCAGCAGCAACCGGGACAGAGACCTCCTGTGGACCCGCCGCCGTTACAATGAGCAGTTCTTC.

This clonotype came up many times. This chain joins TRBV7-9 and TRBJ1-1; a possible D gene is TRBD1 (5 bases). The CDR3 runs to 13 residues. Trimming pared 7 bases from V and 7 bases from J, leaving 16 bases between. CDR1 is SEHNR, CDR2 FQNEAQ, per germline (reference sequence). For the CDR3, the DNA is TGTGCCAGCAACTGGGGGTCGGGGGGTGAAGCTTTCTTT. Translating gives CASNWGSGGEAFF.

Ten or more counts support this clonotype. The chain recombines TRBV5-1 with TRBJ2-2, with D unclear. Germline V gives CDR1 SGHRS, CDR2 YFSETQ. The CDR3 covers 11 residues. Deletions cut 1 base from V and 8 bases from J, with 3 bases between. CDR3 protein: CASSLLGELFF. Here the CDR3 DNA reads TGCGCCAGCAGCTTGCTAGGGGAGCTGTTTTTT.

This clonotype was picked up many times. The chain is built from TRBV7-2 and TRBJ1-1; unclear D gene. V dropped 1 base and J dropped 4 bases, with 10 bases sitting between them. CDR3 length equals 14 residues. CDR1 and CDR2 (germline): SGHTA, FQGNSA. The CDR3 DNA reads as TGTGCCAGCAGCTTAGATACCCGCCCCACTGAAGCTTTCTTT. This encodes CASSLDTRPTEAFF.

This clonotype has a count of ten or more. The chain uses TRBV5-1 and TRBJ2-5; D remains ambiguous. The CDR3 is made up of 13 amino acids. Trimming took off 2 bases at V and 5 bases at J, with 10 bases between the two ends. Germline V lookup: CDR1 SGHRS, CDR2 YFSETQ. The CDR3 region has the DNA TGCGCCAGCAGCTTCAGTAGGAGTGAGACCCAGTACTTC. It codes for CASSFSRSETQYF. The variable domain in full, with the rest retrieved from reference TRBV5-1 and TRBJ2-5, is KAGVTQTPRYLIKTRGQQVTLSCSPISGHRSVSWYQQTPGQGLQFLFEYFSETQRNKGNFPGRFSGRQFSNSRSEMNVSTLELGDSALYLCASSFSRSETQYFGPGTRLLVL.

This clonotype was recorded at least ten times. The V and J genes are TRBV12-3 or TRBV12-4 and TRBJ2-7; 8 bases fit TRBD1. The CDR3 extends over 14 amino acids. V lost 6 bases and J lost 4; bases outside the gene matches: 8. The CDR3: CASSKNRGEYEQYV. The CDR3 coding sequence is TGTGCCAGCAGCAAAAACAGGGGGGAGTACGAGCAGTACGTC.

This chain joins TRBV3-1 and TRBJ1-2; D remains ambiguous. Germline V lookup: CDR1 LGHDT, CDR2 YNNKEL (reference sequence). This CDR3 contains 13 residues. Trimming cost V 0 bases and J 8 bases, with 10 bases left between them. CDR3 sequence (DNA): TGTGCCAGCAGCCAAGAGAGGGTAGGCGGCTACACCTTC. Translation: CASSQERVGGYTF.

This clonotype appeared many times. The chain joins TRBV20-1 to TRBJ1-2; a possible D gene is TRBD1 (5 bases). Per the germline V gene, CDR1 is DFQATT and CDR2 is SNEGSKA (reference sequence). Trimming shortened V by 6 bases and J by 4 bases, and 9 bases separated the two germline ends. CDR3 length: 11 residues. DNA for the CDR3: TGCAGTGCCACAGGTGGCTATGGCTACACCTTC. It yields the protein CSATGGYGYTF.

This rearrangement joins TRBV15 to TRBJ1-5; 7 nucleotides align to TRBD1. The CDR3 is made up of 15 amino acids. Germline CDR1 LNHNV, CDR2 YYDKDF (reference sequence). Losses at the gene ends were 9 bases for V and 1 base for J; bases not matched to a gene: 9. Written as DNA, the CDR3 is TGTGCCACGAAGACCGGGACAGCGAGCAATCAGCCCCAGCATTTT. The encoded protein is CATKTGTASNQPQHF.

This clonotype was counted at least ten times. V and J are TRBV7-2 and TRBJ2-3; D might be TRBD2 (6 bases). Trimming took off 1 base at V and 6 bases at J, with 11 bases between the two ends. There are 14 residues in the CDR3. Per the germline V gene, CDR1 is SGHTA and CDR2 is FQGNSA. In nucleotides, the CDR3 is TGTGCCAGCAGCTTAGGACTAGTAGCGGATACGCAGTATTTT. Protein: CASSLGLVADTQYF.

There are many counts of this clonotype. The rearrangement joins TRBV5-1 to TRBJ2-3; 9 positions match TRBD2. Trimming took 0 bases from V and 3 from J; bases not matched to a gene: 8. The CDR3 consists of 17 residues. CDR1 is SGHRS, CDR2 YFSETQ, per germline. In DNA, the CDR3 is TGCGCCAGCAGCTTGGGGCCTCGTAGCGGGGGAACAGATACGCAGTATTTT. It is translated as CASSLGPRSGGTDTQYF. Full variable domain (missing parts from reference TRBV5-1 and TRBJ2-3): KAGVTQTPRYLIKTRGQQVTLSCSPISGHRSVSWYQQTPGQGLQFLFEYFSETQRNKGNFPGRFSGRQFSNSRSEMNVSTLELGDSALYLCASSLGPRSGGTDTQYFGPGTRLTVL.

The chain links TRBV5-1 to TRBJ2-5; D is unclear. V was trimmed by 4 bases and J by 1 base, leaving 11 bases between them. Germline V lookup: CDR1 SGHRS, CDR2 YFSETQ. CDR3 size: 14 residues. The CDR3 here is CASSRILSQETQYF. The CDR3 nucleotides read TGCGCCAGCAGCCGAATTCTAAGCCAAGAGACCCAGTACTTC.

This chain links TRBV5-1 with TRBJ2-7; the D call may be TRBD1 or TRBD2 (5 bases each). The CDR3 sequence is 17 residues long. Trimming shortened V by 2 bases and J by 0 bases, and 18 bases separated the two germline ends. Per germline, CDR1 SGHRS and CDR2 YFSETQ. The CDR3 spells CASSLEPGRSSSYEQYV. The CDR3 nucleotides are TGCGCCAGCAGCTTAGAGCCGGGACGCTCTTCCTCCTACGAGCAGTACGTC.

The table lists this clonotype with a few counts. In nucleotides, the CDR3 is TGTGCCAGCCACTCGTCTAGCTATGAGCAGTTCTTC. It yields the protein CASHSSSYEQFF. This chain uses TRBV12-3 or TRBV12-4 with TRBJ2-1, with a tentative D call TRBD2 (5 bases). V lost 8 bases, J lost 8 bases, and 13 bases lay in between. CDR3 size: 12 residues.

This clonotype was observed at least ten times. The CDR3 is CASSWTGTVGEQYF. The CDR3 DNA reads TGTGCCAGCAGTTGGACCGGGACAGTCGGCGAGCAGTACTTC. The chain uses TRBV12-3 or TRBV12-4 and TRBJ2-7; 7 bases are shared with TRBD1. The CDR3 runs to 14 residues. Trimming took 4 bases from V and 6 from J; bases not matched to a gene: 9.